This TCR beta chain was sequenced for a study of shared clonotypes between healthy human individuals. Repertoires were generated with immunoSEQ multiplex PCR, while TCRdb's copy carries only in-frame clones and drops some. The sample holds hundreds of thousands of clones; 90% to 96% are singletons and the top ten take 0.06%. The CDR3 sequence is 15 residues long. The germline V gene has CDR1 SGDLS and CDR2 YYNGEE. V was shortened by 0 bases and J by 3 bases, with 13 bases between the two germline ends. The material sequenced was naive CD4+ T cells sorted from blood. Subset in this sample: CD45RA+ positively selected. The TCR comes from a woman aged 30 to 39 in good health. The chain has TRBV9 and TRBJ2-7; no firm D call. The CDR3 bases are TGTGCCAGCAGCGTAGAAGTTGGACCGTTCTACGAGCAGTACTTC. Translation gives CASSVEVGPFYEQYF.